This record concerns one T cell receptor (beta chain) sequence. Data came from immunoSEQ multiplex PCR; TCRdb stores just in-frame clones and leaves some out. In the table there are roughly 70,000 clones, just over 90% of which are singletons. Trimming took 0 bases from V and 6 from J; bases not matched to a gene: 12. The CDR3 length is 19 residues. Germline loops: CDR1 LGHNT, CDR2 FRNRAP. The sample is drawn from a study of technical replicates of blood from a few donors. This rearrangement joins TRBV12-5 to TRBJ2-3; 13 bases match TRBD2. The sample taken for sequencing was PBMCs. The sequence was obtained from a human donor in good health. Some clones in this sample may be carry-over from other donors' samples. The CDR3 sequence: CASGLVWGPGLAGRDTQYF. For the CDR3, the DNA is TGTGCTAGTGGTTTGGTATGGGGACCGGGACTAGCGGGGAGGGATACGCAGTATTTT. The complete variable domain, with remaining parts taken from reference TRBV12-5 and TRBJ2-3, reads DARVTQTPRHKVTEMGQEVTMRCQPILGHNTVFWYRQTMMQGLELLAYFRNRAPLDDSGMPKDRFSAEMPDATLATLKIQPSEPRDSAVYFCASGLVWGPGLAGRDTQYFGPGTRLTVL.